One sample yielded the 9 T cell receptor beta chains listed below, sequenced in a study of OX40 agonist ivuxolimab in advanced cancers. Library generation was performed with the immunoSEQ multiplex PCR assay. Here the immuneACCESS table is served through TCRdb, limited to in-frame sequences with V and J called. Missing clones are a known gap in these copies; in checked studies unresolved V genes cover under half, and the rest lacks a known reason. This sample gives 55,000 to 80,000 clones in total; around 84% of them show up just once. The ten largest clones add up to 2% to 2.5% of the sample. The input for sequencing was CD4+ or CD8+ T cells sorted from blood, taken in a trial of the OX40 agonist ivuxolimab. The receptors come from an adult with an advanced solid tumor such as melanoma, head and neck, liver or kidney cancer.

The CDR3 spells CASSRVGPVNTEAFF. CDR3 sequence (DNA): TGTGCCAGCAGCCGAGTGGGTCCCGTTAACACTGAAGCTTTCTTT. The V call is TRBV14, the J call TRBJ1-1; D is unresolved. CDR3 size: 15 residues. The germline V gene has CDR1 SGHDN and CDR2 FVKESK. Deletions cut 4 bases from V and 2 bases from J, with 14 bases between.

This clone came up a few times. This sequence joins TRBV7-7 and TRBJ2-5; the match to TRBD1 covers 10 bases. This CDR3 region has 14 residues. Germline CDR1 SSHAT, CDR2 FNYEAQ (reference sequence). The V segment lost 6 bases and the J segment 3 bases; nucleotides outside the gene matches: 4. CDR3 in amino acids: CASSRDRGKETQYF. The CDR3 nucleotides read TGTGCCAGCAGTCGGGACAGGGGAAAAGAGACCCAGTACTTC.

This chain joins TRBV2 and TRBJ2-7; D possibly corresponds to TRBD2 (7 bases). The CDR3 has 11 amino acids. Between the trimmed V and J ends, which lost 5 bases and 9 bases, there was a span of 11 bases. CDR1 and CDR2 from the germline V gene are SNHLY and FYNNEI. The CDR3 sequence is CASSSGGRQYF. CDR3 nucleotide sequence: TGTGCCAGCAGTTCCGGGGGGCGGCAGTACTTC.

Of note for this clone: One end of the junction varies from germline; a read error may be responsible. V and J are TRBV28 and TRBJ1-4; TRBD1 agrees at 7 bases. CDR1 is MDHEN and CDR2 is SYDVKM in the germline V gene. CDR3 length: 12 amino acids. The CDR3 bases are TGTGCCAGCAGTACCAAACAGGTAAGGGGGCTTTTT. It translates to CASSTKQVRGLF.

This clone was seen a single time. The chain's CDR3 is CAWSGGGGLPPTQYF. DNA for the CDR3: TGTGCCTGGAGCGGAGGGGGGGGCCTCCCCCCGACCCAGTACTTC. This sequence joins TRBV30 and TRBJ2-5; D perhaps matches TRBD2 (7 bases). The CDR3 covers 15 residues. Germline V gives CDR1 GTSNPN, CDR2 SVGIG (reference sequence). V lost 3 bases, J lost 7 bases, and 21 bases lay in between.

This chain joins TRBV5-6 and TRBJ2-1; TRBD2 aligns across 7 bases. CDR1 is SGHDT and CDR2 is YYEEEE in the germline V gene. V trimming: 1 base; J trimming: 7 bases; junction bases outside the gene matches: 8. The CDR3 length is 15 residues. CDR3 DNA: TGTGCCAGCAGCTTGTATGGCCCGGGGGGTAATGAGCAGTTCTTC. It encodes CASSLYGPGGNEQFF.

DNA of the CDR3: TGTGCCAGCAGCACACAGGGTAACACTGAAGCTTTCTTT. As protein: CASSTQGNTEAFF. The chain recombines TRBV7-2 with TRBJ1-1, with TRBD1 as a possible D gene (6 bases). The CDR3 has 13 residues. The V gene lost 5 bases and the J gene lost 2 bases, with 9 bases spanning the gap. Looked up from germline, CDR1 is SGHTA and CDR2 is FQGNSA.

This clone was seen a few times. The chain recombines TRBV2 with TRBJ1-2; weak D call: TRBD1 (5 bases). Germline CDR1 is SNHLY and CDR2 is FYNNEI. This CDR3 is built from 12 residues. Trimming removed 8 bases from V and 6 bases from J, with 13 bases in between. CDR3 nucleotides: TGTGCCAGCTTAGGGGAGAAGGATGGCTACACCTTC. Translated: CASLGEKDGYTF.

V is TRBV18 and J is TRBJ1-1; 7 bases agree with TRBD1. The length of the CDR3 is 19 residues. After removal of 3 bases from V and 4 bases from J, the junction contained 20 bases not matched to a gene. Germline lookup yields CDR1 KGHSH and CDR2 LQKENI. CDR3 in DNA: TGTGCCAGCTCACCTACGGTCGTGAGACCAGGGGGAACGGGCACTGAAGCTTTCTTT. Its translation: CASSPTVVRPGGTGTEAFF.